The clone carrying this T cell receptor (beta chain) occurred a few times. Trimming cost V 5 bases and J 3 bases, with 17 bases left between them. The germline V gene encodes CDR1 MNHNY and CDR2 SVGAGI (reference sequence). The CDR3 totals 17 residues. The sample originates from a study of Ad26.COV2.S vaccination and SARS-CoV-2 variants. As to treatment: roughly 19 received Ad26.COV2.S at low or high dose, single or two shots; five or six received placebo; per-sample allocation not given. Sampling was performed 63 days after the first vaccine or placebo injection. Sequencing used immunoSEQ multiplex PCR; TCRdb keeps in-frame clones, though not all of them. The sample has around 450,000 clones, roughly 90% seen once; the top ten hold 3.6%.

The chain couples TRBV6-6 to TRBJ1-6, with D possibly TRBD1 on 6 matching bases. The clonotype comes from a person between 18 and 65 years old who received the Ad26.COV2.S COVID-19 vaccine or a placebo. Sequencing used peripheral blood, obtained in a trial of Ad26.COV2.S vaccine versus placebo. This chain's CDR3 is CASSPQYREYYNSPLHF. The CDR3 nucleotides are TGTGCCAGCAGTCCCCAATACAGGGAGTACTATAATTCACCCCTCCACTTT.